This is a list of T cell receptor beta chains from one sample in a study of T cells in Graves' hyperthyroidism and ophthalmopathy. MiXCR, applied by TCRdb to the multiplex PCR reads, yields one record per CDR3 protein. The repertoire consists of around 350,000 distinct CDR3 sequences, with 15% to 20% occurring once and the leading ten covering more than 30%. Sequencing input: blood. The receptors originated from a woman aged 25 to 39 with Graves' hyperthyroidism that later progressed to Graves' ophthalmopathy. Both conserved end residues are part of each CDR3. A D gene is named only where the DNA matches it firmly. Only some rows state a clone size, as once, few, many or a class for expanded clones.

j_call: TRBJ2-7; clone_size: NA; d_call: NA; v_call: TRBV9; cdr3_nt: TGTGCCAGCAGCGTAGAGGGCAAGGGGTCCTACGAGCAGTACTTC; cdr3_aa: CASSVEGKGSYEQYF
j_call: TRBJ2-3; clone_size: NA; d_call: NA; v_call: TRBV5-1; cdr3_nt: TGCGCCAGCAGAAAGCACCGGGACGACACAGATACGCAGTATTTT; cdr3_aa: CASRKHRDDTDTQYF
j_call: TRBJ1-2; clone_size: few; d_call: TRBD1; v_call: TRBV10-3; cdr3_nt: TGTGCCATCCTTGTTCAGGGGGGTGGCTACACCTTC; cdr3_aa: CAILVQGGGYTF
j_call: TRBJ2-1; clone_size: NA; d_call: NA; v_call: TRBV28; cdr3_nt: TGTGCCAGCAGTTTTGGAGACTCCTACAATGAGCAGTTCTTC; cdr3_aa: CASSFGDSYNEQFF
j_call: TRBJ2-1; clone_size: NA; d_call: NA; v_call: TRBV19; cdr3_nt: TGTGCCAGTAGTACCGGACCGAGCTCCTACAATGAGCAGTTCTTC; cdr3_aa: CASSTGPSSYNEQFF
j_call: TRBJ2-7; clone_size: many; d_call: NA; v_call: TRBV11-2; cdr3_nt: TGTGCCAGCAGCTTAGTCCAGGGGAAGCGCGAGCAGTACTTC; cdr3_aa: CASSLVQGKREQYF
j_call: TRBJ1-1; clone_size: many; d_call: NA; v_call: TRBV12-5; cdr3_nt: TGTGCTAGTGGGGCAGGGTATTCGGAAGCTTTCTTT; cdr3_aa: CASGAGYSEAFF
j_call: TRBJ1-5; clone_size: few; d_call: TRBD1; v_call: TRBV4-1; cdr3_nt: TGCGCCAGCAGCGCCCAGGACAGGGGGCGAGGCAATCAGCCCCAGCATTTT; cdr3_aa: CASSAQDRGRGNQPQHF
j_call: TRBJ2-2; clone_size: few; d_call: TRBD1; v_call: TRBV6-1; cdr3_nt: TGTGCCACAGAACCGGGACAGGGTCCCACCGGGGAGCTGTTTTTT; cdr3_aa: CATEPGQGPTGELFF
j_call: TRBJ2-2; clone_size: few; d_call: NA; v_call: TRBV6-5; cdr3_nt: TGTGCCAGCAGCTTAAACCGGGGCCTCGTCCCCGGGGAGCTGTTTTTT; cdr3_aa: CASSLNRGLVPGELFF
j_call: TRBJ1-5; clone_size: many; d_call: NA; v_call: TRBV20-1; cdr3_nt: TGCTCTGTCAGGACAGATTTTCAGCCCCAGCATTTT; cdr3_aa: CSVRTDFQPQHF
j_call: TRBJ2-3; clone_size: few; d_call: TRBD2; v_call: TRBV12-3/TRBV12-4; cdr3_nt: TGTGCCAGCAGTTTAGGCCGACTAGCGGGAGGGGAAGATACGCAGTATTTT; cdr3_aa: CASSLGRLAGGEDTQYF
j_call: TRBJ1-1; clone_size: many; d_call: TRBD1; v_call: TRBV7-8; cdr3_nt: TGTGCCAGCAGCCCACGGACAGGGTCCGCTGAAGCTTTCTTT; cdr3_aa: CASSPRTGSAEAFF
j_call: TRBJ1-4; clone_size: many; d_call: NA; v_call: TRBV2; cdr3_nt: TGTGCCAGCAAGGGAGCAACTAATGAAAAACTGTTTTTT; cdr3_aa: CASKGATNEKLFF
j_call: TRBJ2-3; clone_size: many; d_call: NA; v_call: TRBV20-1; cdr3_nt: TGCAGTGCTAGAGGCCAGCGGATAAGCACAGATACGCAGTATTTT; cdr3_aa: CSARGQRISTDTQYF
j_call: TRBJ2-1; clone_size: few; d_call: NA; v_call: TRBV20-1; cdr3_nt: TGCAGTGCTGGACCCGGGGCCCCGAGCTCCTACAATGAGCAGTTCTTC; cdr3_aa: CSAGPGAPSSYNEQFF
j_call: TRBJ2-7; clone_size: many; d_call: NA; v_call: TRBV14; cdr3_nt: TGTGCCAGCAGCAGCCGACGACGGACTCTTTTAGCCTACGAGCAGTACTTC; cdr3_aa: CASSSRRRTLLAYEQYF
j_call: TRBJ2-7; clone_size: many; d_call: NA; v_call: TRBV11-2; cdr3_nt: TGTGCCAGCAGCTTAGCCGGGACACCAACCTACGAGCAGTACTTC; cdr3_aa: CASSLAGTPTYEQYF
j_call: TRBJ2-1; clone_size: once; d_call: NA; v_call: TRBV27; cdr3_nt: TGTGCCAGCAGTTTTATTGGCAATGAGCAGTTCTTC; cdr3_aa: CASSFIGNEQFF
j_call: TRBJ2-1; clone_size: few; d_call: NA; v_call: TRBV6-5; cdr3_nt: TGTGCCAGCAGTTACTCGGCAGGGGACTACAATGAGCAGTTCTTC; cdr3_aa: CASSYSAGDYNEQFF
j_call: TRBJ1-1; clone_size: few; d_call: NA; v_call: TRBV6-1; cdr3_nt: TGTGCCAGCAGTTTCCCAACGTTACCTGAAGCTTTCTTT; cdr3_aa: CASSFPTLPEAFF
j_call: TRBJ1-6; clone_size: many; d_call: TRBD1; v_call: TRBV28; cdr3_nt: TGTGCCAGCAGTTTAGGACAGGTGGAGAATTCACCCCTCCACTTT; cdr3_aa: CASSLGQVENSPLHF
j_call: TRBJ1-1; clone_size: NA; d_call: NA; v_call: TRBV12-3/TRBV12-4; cdr3_nt: TGTGCCAGCAGTTTAGCATTGGCGAACACTGAAGCTTTCTTT; cdr3_aa: CASSLALANTEAFF
j_call: TRBJ2-3; clone_size: few; d_call: NA; v_call: TRBV6-2/TRBV6-3; cdr3_nt: TGTGCCAGCGGACTCTCAGATACGCAGTATTTT; cdr3_aa: CASGLSDTQYF
j_call: TRBJ1-1; clone_size: NA; d_call: NA; v_call: TRBV30; cdr3_nt: TGTGCCTGGAGTGTATCGGTAGGATTAGGGGCTTTCTTT; cdr3_aa: CAWSVSVGLGAFF
j_call: TRBJ2-5; clone_size: many; d_call: NA; v_call: TRBV27; cdr3_nt: TGTGCCAGCAGTCCCACATCACTCGGACTGGGGGAGACCCAGTACTTC; cdr3_aa: CASSPTSLGLGETQYF
j_call: TRBJ1-2; clone_size: NA; d_call: NA; v_call: TRBV2; cdr3_nt: TGTGCCAGCAGTGGCGCGGAGAGGGGCGCGGAGACCCAGTCAGGTGGCTACACCTTC; cdr3_aa: CASSGAERGAETQSGGYTF
j_call: TRBJ2-1; clone_size: few; d_call: NA; v_call: TRBV5-6; cdr3_nt: TGTGCCAGCAGCTTTCCGAACAATGAGCAGTTCTTC; cdr3_aa: CASSFPNNEQFF
j_call: TRBJ2-2; clone_size: many; d_call: NA; v_call: TRBV28; cdr3_nt: TGTGCCAGCAGTTTCCCGAATGAGGGGGTGTGGGTCGACACCGGGGAGCTGTTTTTT; cdr3_aa: CASSFPNEGVWVDTGELFF
j_call: TRBJ1-5; clone_size: NA; d_call: TRBD1; v_call: TRBV4-1; cdr3_nt: TGCGCCAGCAGCCAAGCAACAGGGGGCTACAATCAGCCCCAGCATTTT; cdr3_aa: CASSQATGGYNQPQHF
j_call: TRBJ2-5; clone_size: many; d_call: TRBD2; v_call: TRBV12-3/TRBV12-4; cdr3_nt: TGTGCCAGCAGCCTAACGGGGCTAGCGGGAGAGACCCAGTACTTC; cdr3_aa: CASSLTGLAGETQYF
j_call: TRBJ2-1; clone_size: NA; d_call: TRBD1; v_call: TRBV15; cdr3_nt: TGTGCCACCAGCAGAGGAGACAGGGGACCCTACAATGAGCAGTTCTTC; cdr3_aa: CATSRGDRGPYNEQFF
j_call: TRBJ1-3; clone_size: NA; d_call: TRBD1; v_call: TRBV6-1; cdr3_nt: TGTGCCAGCAGTGAGTTTTTAGGCCTGGGACAGGGGTCTGGAAACACCATATATTTT; cdr3_aa: CASSEFLGLGQGSGNTIYF
j_call: TRBJ1-3; clone_size: many; d_call: NA; v_call: TRBV12-3/TRBV12-4; cdr3_nt: TGTGCCAGCAGTTATGGTGTATTGGTGGGGTCTGGAAACACCATATATTTT; cdr3_aa: CASSYGVLVGSGNTIYF
j_call: TRBJ2-3; clone_size: many; d_call: NA; v_call: TRBV27; cdr3_nt: TGTGCCAGCAGTACTACACCAAGCACAGATACGCAGTATTTT; cdr3_aa: CASSTTPSTDTQYF